The 31 T cell receptor beta chains listed next were all sequenced from one sample in a study of OX40 agonist ivuxolimab in advanced cancers. TCRdb's table, derived via immunoSEQ multiplex PCR, lists solely in-frame clones and lacks some. The sample lists tens of thousands of clones, roughly four fifths occurring once. This material consisted of CD4+ or CD8+ T cells sorted from blood, taken in a trial of the OX40 agonist ivuxolimab. Source of these receptors: an adult with an advanced solid tumor such as melanoma, head and neck, liver or kidney cancer.

The rearrangement uses TRBV18 and TRBJ1-5; D gene uncertain. The length of the CDR3 is 14 residues. The germline gives CDR1 KGHSH, CDR2 LQKENI. Trimming left V 2 bases short and J 5 bases short, with 10 bases between. For the CDR3, the DNA is TGTGCCAGCTCACCAAGGGTTTTGGATCAGCCCCAGCATTTT. Translating it yields CASSPRVLDQPQHF.

This chain uses TRBV2 with TRBJ2-4; TRBD2 agrees at 7 bases. Germline CDR1 and CDR2: SNHLY and FYNNEI. Trimming removed 4 bases from V and 6 bases from J; junction bases left unmatched: 6. There are 14 residues in the CDR3. This CDR3 reads CASSGAGQGNIQYF. The CDR3 DNA sequence: TGTGCCAGCAGTGGAGCGGGGCAGGGAAACATTCAGTACTTC.

This chain uses TRBV11-2 with TRBJ2-5, with TRBD1 identical over 10 bases. The germline CDR1 and CDR2 sequences are SGHAT and FQNNGV. Trimming cost V 6 bases and J 4 bases; bases outside gene matches: 8. The CDR3 runs 15 residues. The CDR3, as DNA: TGTGCCAGCAGGCGGGACAGGGGTACAGCAGAGACCCAGTACTTC. Protein product: CASRRDRGTAETQYF.

J is TRBJ2-2 and V is TRBV5-1; D is undetermined. The V end was cut by 5 bases, the J end by 6 bases, with 5 bases between. Germline V gene lookup returns CDR1 SGHRS and CDR2 YFSETQ. The CDR3 consists of 11 residues. CDR3 sequence (DNA): TGCGCCAGCAGTTATTCCGGGGAGCTGTTTTTT. It encodes CASSYSGELFF.

This chain links TRBV19 with TRBJ1-6; 11 positions agree with TRBD1. Trimming cost V 9 bases and J 3 bases; bases outside gene matches: 4. Germline V lookup: CDR1 LNHDA, CDR2 SQIVND (reference sequence). The CDR3 consists of 15 residues. The DNA of the CDR3 is TGTGCCAGCGGACAGGGGGCGAACTATAATTCACCCCTCCACTTT. Protein sequence: CASGQGANYNSPLHF.

This clone came up a few times. The chain links TRBV7-2 to TRBJ1-4; the D gene is possibly TRBD1 (5 bases). Germline V lookup: CDR1 SGHTA, CDR2 FQGNSA. The CDR3 is 14 amino acids. V was pared by 2 bases and J by 7 bases, with 11 bases between. The CDR3 here is CASSLQGQGEKLFF. CDR3 nucleotides: TGTGCCAGCAGCTTACAAGGGCAGGGTGAAAAACTGTTTTTT.

This chain joins TRBV4-1 and TRBJ2-3, with a possible D match to TRBD2 (6 bases). Trimming left V 0 bases short and J 3 bases short, with 13 bases between. CDR3 length: 16 amino acids. Germline V lookup: CDR1 MGHRA, CDR2 YSYEKL. CDR3 residues: CASSQDPGVVTDTQYF. The CDR3 coding sequence is TGCGCCAGCAGCCAAGATCCGGGGGTTGTGACAGATACGCAGTATTTT.

The V and J genes are TRBV27 and TRBJ1-4; 8 nucleotides align to TRBD1. Germline CDR1 is MNHEY and CDR2 is SMNVEV (reference sequence). With V trimmed by 7 bases and J by 8 bases, 9 bases remained unmatched. This CDR3 comprises 14 residues. As DNA, the CDR3 is TGTGCCAGCACCGGACAGGGTTTTGACGAAAAACTGTTTTTT. Protein sequence: CASTGQGFDEKLFF.

This clone was counted a single time. The rearrangement joins TRBV18 to TRBJ1-6; TRBD1 agrees at 8 bases. The trim removed 2 bases at V and 8 bases at J, leaving 5 bases unmatched. Germline lookup yields CDR1 KGHSH and CDR2 LQKENI. This CDR3 comprises 15 residues. The CDR3 is CASSPGTGGYSPLHF. The CDR3 DNA follows: TGTGCCAGCTCACCAGGAACAGGGGGTTATTCACCCCTCCACTTT. The full variable domain, rest sourced from reference TRBV18 and TRBJ1-6, is NAGVMQNPRHLVRRRGQEARLRCSPMKGHSHVYWYRQLPEEGLKFMVYLQKENIIDESGMPKERFSAEFPKEGPSILRIQQVVRGDSAAYFCASSPGTGGYSPLHFGNGTRLTVT.

The J gene is TRBJ2-3, the V gene TRBV18; possible D gene TRBD2, 6 bases. V was clipped by 5 bases and J by 7 bases, with 16 bases between them. This CDR3 region has 14 residues. Germline V gene sequence: CDR1 KGHSH, CDR2 LQKENI. CDR3 in DNA: TGTGCCAGCTCAGGGACTTCAGGGTCTAATACGCAGTATTTT. Protein product: CASSGTSGSNTQYF.

The chain is built from TRBV5-6 and TRBJ2-1, with TRBD2 matching 11 bases. The V segment lost 0 bases and the J segment 14 bases; nucleotides outside the gene matches: 13. The CDR3 runs to 16 residues. CDR1 and CDR2 from the germline V gene are SGHDT and YYEEEE. The CDR3 region is CASSLVGLAGGGTEFF. CDR3 sequence (DNA): TGTGCCAGCAGCTTGGTTGGGTTAGCGGGAGGGGGGACGGAGTTCTTC. Together with reference TRBV5-6 and TRBJ2-1, the CDR3 gives the full variable domain: DAGVTQSPTHLIKTRGQQVTLRCSPKSGHDTVSWYQQALGQGPQFIFQYYEEEERQRGNFPDRFSGHQFPNYSSELNVNALLLGDSALYLCASSLVGLAGGGTEFFGPGTRLTVL.

This clone was seen more than once but under ten times. The V gene is TRBV11-2, the J gene TRBJ1-4, with 10 bases aligning to TRBD1. Germline V gives CDR1 SGHAT, CDR2 FQNNGV. The trim removed 5 bases at V and 7 bases at J, leaving 10 bases unmatched. The CDR3 runs 16 residues. The CDR3: CASSPASTGGFEKLFF. The CDR3 DNA follows: TGTGCCAGCAGCCCGGCGTCGACAGGGGGCTTTGAAAAACTGTTTTTT.

J is TRBJ1-6 and V is TRBV6-1, with 8 bases fitting TRBD1. Germline V lookup: CDR1 MNHNS, CDR2 SASEGT. The CDR3 totals 14 residues. With V trimmed by 6 bases and J by 7 bases, 5 bases remained unmatched. The CDR3 DNA sequence: TGTGCCAGCAGGCTGACAGGGGTGAATTCACCCCTCCACTTT. This gives the protein CASRLTGVNSPLHF.

This chain links TRBV6-1 with TRBJ1-5, with D unresolved. This CDR3 spans 14 amino acids. V was cut by 7 bases and J by 1 base, with 11 bases left in between. CDR1 is MNHNS and CDR2 is SASEGT in the germline V gene. CDR3 coding DNA: TGTGCCAGCACTGACCAAATAAGCAATCAGCCCCAGCATTTT. It is translated as CASTDQISNQPQHF.

The chain is built from TRBV28 and TRBJ1-5; D perhaps matches TRBD1 (5 bases). This CDR3 contains 15 residues. The ends were cut back, 10 bases at V and 4 bases at J, with 20 bases in the middle. The germline V gene has CDR1 MDHEN and CDR2 SYDVKM. The CDR3 sequence: CATRRPGRSNQPQHF. The CDR3 nucleotides are TGTGCCACCAGACGCCCAGGGAGAAGTAATCAGCCCCAGCATTTT.

The genes are TRBV11-2 and TRBJ2-7; 9 bases map to TRBD2. The CDR3 has 14 amino acids. In germline, CDR1 is SGHAT, CDR2 FQNNGV. The CDR3 here is CASSRIRAGGLSSV. CDR3 nucleotides: TGTGCCAGCAGCCGAATTCGAGCGGGGGGCTTGAGTAGTGTC.

Here the CDR3 reads CASSPGLAGKTQYF. The CDR3 DNA sequence: TGTGCCAGCAGTCCTGGACTAGCGGGAAAGACCCAGTACTTC. The genes are TRBV7-8 and TRBJ2-5; the match to TRBD2 covers 12 bases. The CDR3 extends over 14 amino acids. Losses at the gene ends were 6 bases for V and 6 bases for J; bases not matched to a gene: 5. Germline values: CDR1 SGHVS, CDR2 FQNEAQ.

This clone was observed a single time. This sequence joins TRBV7-2 and TRBJ1-3; 7 positions agree with TRBD1. The germline gives CDR1 SGHTA, CDR2 FQGNSA. The CDR3 covers 17 residues. Trimming removed 5 bases from V and 0 bases from J; junction bases left unmatched: 10. CDR3 coding DNA: TGTGCCAGCAGCCACCGCAGACAGGGTTACTCTGGAAACACCATATATTTT. This translates into CASSHRRQGYSGNTIYF.

The chain has TRBV7-2 and TRBJ2-7; D ambiguous. Germline CDR1 and CDR2: SGHTA and FQGNSA. Trimming left V 3 bases short and J 0 bases short, with 3 bases between. The CDR3 length is 12 residues. CDR3 in amino acids: CASSFFSYEQYF. The CDR3 DNA sequence: TGTGCCAGCAGCTTTTTCTCCTACGAGCAGTACTTC. Combining the CDR3 with reference TRBV7-2 and TRBJ2-7 gives the whole variable domain GAGVSQSPSNKVTEKGKDVELRCDPISGHTALYWYRQSLGQGLEFLIYFQGNSAPDKSGLPSDRFSAERTGGSVSTLTIQRTQQEDSAVYLCASSFFSYEQYFGPGTRLTVT.

This clone occurred once. V and J are TRBV6-1 and TRBJ2-2, with D hard to call. V was cut by 5 bases and J by 0 bases, with 10 bases left in between. CDR3 size: 15 residues. Germline CDR1 and CDR2: MNHNS and SASEGT. CDR3 bases: TGTGCCAGCAGTAGCAGGTATCCGAACACCGGGGAGCTGTTTTTT. This sequence encodes CASSSRYPNTGELFF.

The gene calls are TRBV2 and TRBJ1-2; the D is unclear. V shed 3 bases and J shed 4 bases, with 12 bases lying between them. The CDR3 totals 14 residues. In germline, CDR1 is SNHLY, CDR2 FYNNEI. Here the CDR3 reads CASSDARGVYGYTF. In DNA, the CDR3 is TGTGCCAGCAGTGATGCACGAGGTGTCTATGGCTACACCTTC.

The V and J genes are TRBV5-6 and TRBJ2-1; possible D gene TRBD2, 6 bases. Trimming removed 2 bases from V and 8 bases from J, with 11 bases in between. CDR3 length equals 13 residues. The germline CDR1 and CDR2 sequences are SGHDT and YYEEEE. The CDR3 loop reads CASSFPRGDEQFF. The CDR3 DNA reads as TGTGCCAGCAGCTTCCCGCGGGGCGATGAGCAGTTCTTC.

The V call is TRBV4-3, the J call TRBJ2-1; 8 bases fit TRBD2. CDR1 and CDR2 from the germline V gene are LGHNA and YSLEER. V lost 0 bases and J lost 10; bases outside the gene matches: 2. The CDR3 runs 13 residues. CDR3 sequence reads: CASSQEPGGEQFF. Here the CDR3 DNA reads TGCGCCAGCAGCCAAGAACCGGGGGGGGAGCAGTTCTTC.

The rearrangement links TRBV15 to TRBJ2-7; weak D call: TRBD2 (6 bases). The CDR3 totals 17 residues. V lost 5 bases to trimming and J lost 0 bases, with 20 bases between them. The germline gives CDR1 LNHNV, CDR2 YYDKDF (reference sequence). In nucleotides, the CDR3 is TGTGCCACCAGCCCCGGGGGTGCCGGGTACTTCTCCTACGAGCAGTACTTC. Protein product: CATSPGGAGYFSYEQYF. The full variable domain, completed using reference TRBV15 and TRBJ2-7, is DAMVIQNPRYQVTQFGKPVTLSCSQTLNHNVMYWYQQKSSQAPKLLFHYYDKDFNNEADTPDNFQSRRPNTSFCFLDIRSPGLGDTAMYLCATSPGGAGYFSYEQYFGPGTRLTVT.

This clone was counted only a few times. V is TRBV9 and J is TRBJ2-7; the D gene could be TRBD1 or TRBD2 (5 bases each). Germline V gene data show CDR1 as SGDLS and CDR2 as YYNGEE. V was pared by 6 bases and J by 0 bases, with 16 bases between. The CDR3 contains 15 residues. The CDR3 reads CASNRGEPLSYEQYF. The CDR3 DNA reads as TGTGCCAGCAACCGAGGGGAGCCCCTCTCCTACGAGCAGTACTTC.

The J gene is TRBJ2-7, the V gene TRBV7-9, with D unclear. Germline-derived CDR1 and CDR2 are SEHNR and FQNEAQ (reference sequence). The CDR3 loop spans 12 amino acids. Trimming took 5 bases from V and 6 from J, leaving 11 bases between them. The CDR3 reads CASSRTDPEQYF. The CDR3 DNA is TGTGCCAGCAGCCGCACTGACCCCGAGCAGTACTTC.

The CDR3 coding sequence is TGTGCCAGCAGACGGGACACCCAAGAGACCCAGTACTTC. It specifies CASRRDTQETQYF. The chain is built from TRBV2 and TRBJ2-5; the D gene is possibly TRBD1 (6 bases). The germline gives CDR1 SNHLY, CDR2 FYNNEI. The CDR3 has 13 amino acids. V was pared by 6 bases and J by 1 base, with 9 bases between.

The chain carries TRBV27 and TRBJ1-2; D perhaps matches TRBD1 (5 bases). From germline, CDR1 is MNHEY and CDR2 SMNVEV (reference sequence). V was pared by 4 bases and J by 6 bases, with 15 bases between. This CDR3 spans 14 amino acids. The CDR3 DNA reads as TGTGCCAGCAGTTCAGGCACACAGGCCCATGGCTACACCTTC. Encoded protein: CASSSGTQAHGYTF.

The chain recombines TRBV6-5 with TRBJ1-4; D remains unclear. CDR3 length: 15 residues. V lost 0 bases and J 0 bases, leaving 5 bases between the germline ends. Germline V lookup: CDR1 MNHEY, CDR2 SVGAGI. CDR3: CASSYSWSTNEKLFF. The CDR3 DNA follows: TGTGCCAGCAGTTACTCATGGTCAACTAATGAAAAACTGTTTTTT.

The chain uses TRBV29-1 and TRBJ1-2; D remains ambiguous. Germline V gene data show CDR1 as SQVTM and CDR2 as ANQGSEA. The CDR3 runs to 10 residues. Between the trimmed V and J ends, which lost 4 bases and 6 bases, there was a span of 6 bases. The CDR3 sequence is CSVAQNGYTF. CDR3 bases: TGCAGCGTTGCACAGAATGGCTACACCTTC. The variable domain in full, completed from reference TRBV29-1 and TRBJ1-2, reads SAVISQKPSRDICQRGTSLTIQCQVDSQVTMMFWYRQQPGQSLTLIATANQGSEATYESGFVIDKFPISRPNLTFSTLTVSNMSPEDSSIYLCSVAQNGYTFGSGTRLTVV.

In this sample, this clone turned up once. The CDR3 DNA sequence: TGTGCCAGCAGCTTGGAAATGAGCACTGAAGCTTTCTTT. Protein product: CASSLEMSTEAFF. V is TRBV5-4 and J is TRBJ1-1; D is unclear. The CDR3 is 13 residues long. V shed 0 bases and J shed 4 bases, with 7 bases lying between them. Germline V lookup: CDR1 SGHNT, CDR2 YYREEE (reference sequence).